Here is one TCR beta chain with its context. J was trimmed by 0 bases and V by 2 bases; bases with no gene match: 2. Germline V CDR1 and CDR2: SGHVT, SQSDAQ. The CDR3 is 17 amino acids. The authors prepared the TCRbeta library with unique molecular identifiers. TCRdb independently ran MiXCR on the PCR reads; one entry per CDR3 protein. Of some 600,000 distinct CDR3 sequences in the sample, over 15% were seen once. The source of the sample is a study of T-cell reconstitution after alpha-beta-depleted transplantation in children. The receptor was derived from a human donor who donated a stem cell graft to a child with acute myeloid leukemia. The sequences come from PBMCs from the stem cell graft donor, collected from the stem cell graft. The chain joins TRBV7-4 to TRBJ2-2, with TRBD1 identical over 11 bases. CDR3 sequence: CASSLMGQGANTGELFF. The DNA for the CDR3 is TGTGCCAGCAGCTTAATGGGACAGGGGGCGAACACCGGGGAGCTGTTTTTT.